The 23 T cell receptor beta chains in this list originate from one sample, sequenced in a study of patients and donors after allogeneic stem cell transplantation. TCRdb reprocessed the RT-PCR reads via MiXCR and lists one record per CDR3 protein. This table has about 40,000 distinct CDR3 sequences, 25% to 35% appearing once. Sequenced sample: blood, either unsorted or a sorted T cell fraction (not recorded which). Every receptor here comes from a human donor who was either an allogeneic HSCT recipient or a stem cell or donor lymphocyte infusion donor (not recorded which). It is not recorded whose cells these are; they may come from a transplant donor.

Ten or more counts support this clonotype. This chain uses TRBV10-3 with TRBJ1-2; D not resolved. The CDR3 length is 14 residues. The V end lost 2 bases, the J end lost 8 bases, and 15 bases lay between the germline ends. The V gene's germline CDR1 is ENHRY and CDR2 SYGVKD. CDR3 sequence reads: CAISERSTQPGYTF. CDR3 coding DNA: TGTGCCATCAGTGAGAGGTCCACTCAGCCGGGCTACACCTTC.

This clonotype was counted at least ten times. The chain combines TRBV6-5 with TRBJ1-6, with 8 bases matching TRBD1. Germline lookup yields CDR1 MNHEY and CDR2 SVGAGI. The CDR3 contains 13 residues. V shed 6 bases, J shed 10 bases, and the junction held 5 bases outside the gene matches. The CDR3 region has the DNA TGTGCCAGCAGAACAGGGGGAAGCTCACCCCTCCACTTT. It codes for CASRTGGSSPLHF.

This clonotype has a handful of counts. The chain employs TRBV7-8 and TRBJ2-5; D unclear. V lost 5 bases, J lost 4 bases, and 8 bases lay in between. The germline gives CDR1 SGHVS, CDR2 FQNEAQ. The CDR3 sequence is 12 residues long. CDR3 coding DNA: TGTGCCAGCAGCCCAACCCGAGAGACCCAGTACTTC. Protein product: CASSPTRETQYF. Full variable domain (rest looked up from reference TRBV7-8 and TRBJ2-5): GAGVSQSPRYKVAKRGQDVALRCDPISGHVSLFWYQQALGQGPEFLTYFQNEAQLDKSGLPSDRFFAERPEGSVSTLKIQRTQQEDSAVYLCASSPTRETQYFGPGTRLLVL.

This clonotype was counted between two and nine times. The chain is built from TRBV29-1 and TRBJ1-1; D ambiguous. Germline V gene data show CDR1 as SQVTM and CDR2 as ANQGSEA. The V end lost 0 bases, the J end lost 10 bases, and 12 bases lay between the germline ends. This CDR3 is 12 amino acids long. The CDR3 DNA sequence: TGCAGCGTTGAAGAACAAGACACAAGAGCTTTCTTT. It translates to CSVEEQDTRAFF. Variable domain in full (rest from reference TRBV29-1 and TRBJ1-1): SAVISQKPSRDICQRGTSLTIQCQVDSQVTMMFWYRQQPGQSLTLIATANQGSEATYESGFVIDKFPISRPNLTFSTLTVSNMSPEDSSIYLCSVEEQDTRAFFGQGTRLTVV.

V gene TRBV29-1 combines with J gene TRBJ1-1; 8 bases match TRBD1. Germline V gene data show CDR1 as SQVTM and CDR2 as ANQGSEA. The trim removed 4 bases at V and 3 bases at J, leaving 19 bases unmatched. The CDR3 is 18 residues long. For the CDR3, the DNA is TGCAGCGTTGGGATGACTCCTCTCAGGGGGCTTCAGGACACTGAAGCTTTCTTT. Translation gives CSVGMTPLRGLQDTEAFF.

The chain joins TRBV12-3 or TRBV12-4 to TRBJ2-2; TRBD2 matches at 9 bases. V trimming: 3 bases; J trimming: 5 bases; junction bases outside the gene matches: 4. This CDR3 comprises 15 residues. In DNA form, the CDR3 reads TGTGCCAGCAGTTTGCCGCTAGCGGGGACCGGGGAGCTGTTTTTT. Residues: CASSLPLAGTGELFF.

This clonotype was counted at least ten times. The gene calls are TRBV10-3 and TRBJ1-5, with 9 bases aligning to TRBD1. Germline CDR1 and CDR2: ENHRY and SYGVKD. V trimming: 4 bases; J trimming: 5 bases; junction bases outside the gene matches: 3. This CDR3 contains 14 residues. The CDR3 protein is CAISGTGEDQPQHF. CDR3 bases: TGTGCCATCAGTGGGACAGGGGAGGATCAGCCCCAGCATTTT.

The rearrangement joins TRBV10-2 to TRBJ2-2; TRBD1 matches 11 bases. This CDR3 spans 14 amino acids. After removal of 7 bases from V and 9 bases from J, the junction contained 7 bases not matched to a gene. Germline V gene data show CDR1 as WSHSY and CDR2 as SAAADI. Here the CDR3 reads CASMKDRGHRELFF. CDR3 bases: TGCGCCAGCATGAAGGACAGGGGGCATAGGGAGCTGTTTTTT.

The genes are TRBV19 and TRBJ2-4, with 9 positions matching TRBD1. The CDR3 length is 16 residues. The germline gives CDR1 LNHDA, CDR2 SQIVND (reference sequence). V gave up 3 bases and J gave up 2 bases; unmatched junction bases: 5. In nucleotides, the CDR3 is TGTGCCAGTAGTATTACAGGGGGCCCGACCAAAAACATTCAGTACTTC. It yields the protein CASSITGGPTKNIQYF.

The chain is built from TRBV11-2 and TRBJ2-1, with D possibly TRBD1 on 5 matching bases. V lost 3 bases and J lost 0, with 18 bases in between. The germline V gene has CDR1 SGHAT and CDR2 FQNNGV. The CDR3 length is 18 residues. CDR3: CASSFPTTGISSYNEQFF. As DNA, the CDR3 is TGTGCCAGCAGCTTCCCTACCACAGGCATCAGCTCCTACAATGAGCAGTTCTTC.

This clonotype occurred a few times. The rearrangement uses TRBV7-9 and TRBJ2-3; D is unresolved. The length of the CDR3 is 16 residues. Germline assignment: CDR1 SEHNR and CDR2 FQNEAQ (reference sequence). V dropped 5 bases and J dropped 2 bases, with 17 bases sitting between them. The CDR3 nucleotides are TGTGCCAGCAGCCCTAGATCGCGTGCCGTCACAGATACGCAGTATTTT. It translates to CASSPRSRAVTDTQYF. Full variable domain (outside the CDR3, taken from reference TRBV7-9 and TRBJ2-3): DTGVSQNPRHKITKRGQNVTFRCDPISEHNRLYWYRQTLGQGPEFLTYFQNEAQLEKSRLLSDRFSAERPKGSFSTLEIQRTEQGDSAMYLCASSPRSRAVTDTQYFGPGTRLTVL.

The genes are TRBV9 and TRBJ2-3, with 13 bases aligning to TRBD2. Germline V gene data show CDR1 as SGDLS and CDR2 as YYNGEE. V trimming: 1 base; J trimming: 5 bases; junction bases outside the gene matches: 7. The CDR3 runs to 17 residues. The CDR3 is CASSVFGLAGVGDTQYF. The CDR3 coding sequence is TGTGCCAGCAGCGTATTCGGACTAGCGGGAGTCGGAGATACGCAGTATTTT.

In nucleotides, the CDR3 is TGTGCCAGCAGCGTGACTAGTTCCCGGAATGAGCAGTTCTTC. Translating it yields CASSVTSSRNEQFF. The chain is built from TRBV7-8 and TRBJ2-1; tentatively, D is TRBD2 (6 bases). Germline CDR1 is SGHVS and CDR2 is FQNEAQ. This CDR3 has 14 residues. Trimming took 5 bases from V and 7 from J, leaving 15 bases between them. Combining the CDR3 with reference TRBV7-8 and TRBJ2-1 gives the whole variable domain GAGVSQSPRYKVAKRGQDVALRCDPISGHVSLFWYQQALGQGPEFLTYFQNEAQLDKSGLPSDRFFAERPEGSVSTLKIQRTQQEDSAVYLCASSVTSSRNEQFFGPGTRLTVL.

Only a few counts were recorded for this clonotype. The chain employs TRBV28 and TRBJ2-7; TRBD2 aligns across 9 bases. The J segment lost 7 bases and the V segment lost 9 bases, leaving 7 bases of the junction unmatched. Germline lookup yields CDR1 MDHEN and CDR2 SYDVKM. The CDR3 sequence is 12 residues long. In nucleotides, the CDR3 is TGTGCCAGTAGCGGGAGCTGGGGAGAGCAGTACTTC. The encoded protein is CASSGSWGEQYF.

This clonotype appeared a few times. This chain joins TRBV24-1 and TRBJ1-2, with 8 bases that match TRBD1. The CDR3 sequence is 13 residues long. Germline-derived CDR1 and CDR2 are KGHDR and SFDVKD. With 3 bases clipped from V and 4 bases from J, the junction kept 0 bases outside the gene matches. CDR3 loop: CATSDGQGYGYTF. CDR3 nucleotide sequence: TGTGCCACCAGTGATGGACAGGGCTATGGCTACACCTTC.

V and J are TRBV15 and TRBJ2-7; no firm D call. Germline CDR1 reads LNHNV; CDR2 reads YYDKDF (reference sequence). The CDR3 has 13 amino acids. Deletions cut 1 base from V and 5 bases from J, with 9 bases between. CDR3 DNA sequence: TGTGCCACCAGCAGAGTGTTCATCGACGAGCAGTACTTC. The encoded protein is CATSRVFIDEQYF.

The J gene is TRBJ2-4, the V gene TRBV5-1; TRBD2 matches at 9 bases. Germline V gives CDR1 SGHRS, CDR2 YFSETQ. The CDR3 length is 13 residues. V gave up 3 bases and J gave up 8 bases; unmatched junction bases: 3. The CDR3 loop is CASSSSGTDIQYF. DNA of the CDR3: TGCGCCAGCAGCTCTAGCGGGACTGACATTCAGTACTTC. Based on the CDR3 plus reference TRBV5-1 and TRBJ2-4, the full variable domain is KAGVTQTPRYLIKTRGQQVTLSCSPISGHRSVSWYQQTPGQGLQFLFEYFSETQRNKGNFPGRFSGRQFSNSRSEMNVSTLELGDSALYLCASSSSGTDIQYFGAGTRLSVL.

V gene TRBV2 combines with J gene TRBJ1-4; D remains ambiguous. CDR3 length: 11 amino acids. CDR1 and CDR2 from the germline V gene are SNHLY and FYNNEI. V was pared by 11 bases and J by 0 bases, with 4 bases between. The CDR3 is CAGTTNEKLFF. The CDR3 region has the DNA TGTGCCGGTACAACTAATGAAAAACTGTTTTTT.

This sequence joins TRBV5-1 and TRBJ2-6, with 8 bases identical to TRBD2. Germline CDR1 SGHRS, CDR2 YFSETQ. Unmatched junction bases numbered 4, after V lost 2 bases and J lost 3 bases. The CDR3 length is 16 residues. As DNA, the CDR3 is TGCGCCAGCAGCTTCATAGCGGGAAGTGGGGCCAACGTCCTGACTTTC. Encoded protein: CASSFIAGSGANVLTF.

This clonotype was recorded a few times. This sequence joins TRBV4-1 and TRBJ2-7; 9 bases line up with TRBD2. This CDR3 region has 17 residues. The germline CDR1 and CDR2 sequences are MGHRA and YSYEKL. The V segment lost 3 bases and the J segment 0 bases; nucleotides outside the gene matches: 9. CDR3 amino acids: CASSQTIAGVSSYEQYF. The DNA of the CDR3 is TGCGCCAGCAGCCAGACTATAGCGGGAGTCTCCTCCTACGAGCAGTACTTC.

The chain is built from TRBV5-1 and TRBJ1-3; the D gene is possibly TRBD1 (5 bases). Trimming took off 4 bases at V and 0 bases at J, with 8 bases between the two ends. CDR3 size: 14 residues. CDR1 and CDR2 from the germline V gene are SGHRS and YFSETQ. CDR3 amino acids: CASSLDNSGNTIYF. The CDR3, as DNA: TGCGCCAGCAGCCTGGACAACTCTGGAAACACCATATATTTT.

The chain has TRBV24-1 and TRBJ2-3; TRBD2 aligns across 16 bases. The junction had 9 bases not matched to a gene; V was cut back by 4 bases and J by 3 bases. The V gene's germline CDR1 is KGHDR and CDR2 SFDVKD. The CDR3 spans 19 residues. DNA of the CDR3: TGTGCCACCAGTGACGTCCCGGGACTAGCGGGAGGGCCAACAGATACGCAGTATTTT. Its protein product is CATSDVPGLAGGPTDTQYF.

The rearrangement links TRBV6-6 to TRBJ1-2, with a tentative D call TRBD1 (5 bases). Germline values: CDR1 MNHNY, CDR2 SVGAGI (reference sequence). The V end lost 0 bases, the J end lost 7 bases, and 12 bases lay between the germline ends. The length of the CDR3 is 14 residues. The CDR3 reads CASSYSPGRVGYTF. The CDR3 DNA sequence: TGTGCCAGCAGTTACTCGCCGGGGCGCGTTGGCTACACCTTC.